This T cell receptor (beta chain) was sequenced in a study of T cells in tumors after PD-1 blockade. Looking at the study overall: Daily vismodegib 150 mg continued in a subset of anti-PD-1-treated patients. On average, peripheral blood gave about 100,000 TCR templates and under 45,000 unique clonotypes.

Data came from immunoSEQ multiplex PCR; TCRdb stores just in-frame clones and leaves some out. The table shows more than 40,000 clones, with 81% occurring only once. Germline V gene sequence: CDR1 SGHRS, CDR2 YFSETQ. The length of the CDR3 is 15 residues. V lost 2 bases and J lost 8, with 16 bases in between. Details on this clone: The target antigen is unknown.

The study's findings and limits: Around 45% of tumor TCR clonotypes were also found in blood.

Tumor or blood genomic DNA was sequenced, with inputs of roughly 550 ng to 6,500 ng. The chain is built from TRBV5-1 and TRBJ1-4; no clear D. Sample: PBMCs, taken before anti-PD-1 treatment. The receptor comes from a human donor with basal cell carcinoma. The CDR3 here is CASSLMADTGEKLFF. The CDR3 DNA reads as TGCGCCAGCAGCTTAATGGCCGATACCGGCGAAAAACTGTTTTTT.